A single sample gave rise to the 21 T cell receptor beta chains below, sequenced in a study of metastatic and nonmetastatic thyroid tumors. TCRdb re-called the PCR reads via MiXCR. This sample yields just over 20,000 clones, of which less than 20% are seen a single time; under 20% belongs to the top ten. Thyroid surgery was preceded by no treatment in any patient. Sequencing input: blood. The receptors were gathered from a female donor with papillary thyroid cancer or a benign thyroid nodule (not recorded which). Some clones in this sample may be carry-over from other donors' samples.

A word on this clone: This may be a read error, as it is one base from a much larger clone. The V and J genes are TRBV20-1 and TRBJ2-1; D is undetermined. The V end was cut by 0 bases, the J end by 0 bases, with 9 bases between. This CDR3 comprises 15 residues. CDR1 is DFQATT, CDR2 SNEGSKA, per germline (reference sequence). In DNA, the CDR3 is TGCAGTGCTAGAGATCTGCAGGACTCCTACAATGAGCAGTTCTTC. Translating gives CSARDLQDSYNEQFF.

Ten or more counts support this clone. V gene TRBV29-1 combines with J gene TRBJ2-3, with 16 bases lining up with TRBD2. The V segment lost 7 bases and the J segment 0 bases; nucleotides outside the gene matches: 10. CDR1 SQVTM and CDR2 ANQGSEA come from the germline V gene. The CDR3 totals 18 residues. CDR3 DNA: TGCAGCGCGTCTCCCGGGACTAGCGGGAGGGTGAGCACAGATACGCAGTATTTT. Its translation: CSASPGTSGRVSTDTQYF.

This clone was counted many times. Other nucleotide sequences from this sample produce the same CDR3. This rearrangement joins TRBV28 to TRBJ1-5; 10 bases are a match to TRBD1. The germline V gene encodes CDR1 MDHEN and CDR2 SYDVKM. The CDR3 consists of 15 residues. With 5 bases clipped from V and 4 bases from J, the junction kept 5 bases outside the gene matches. The DNA for the CDR3 is TGTGCCAGCAGTGAGCCGGGACAGGGGAATCAGCCCCAGCATTTT. It encodes CASSEPGQGNQPQHF.

This clone was counted at least ten times. The CDR3 bases are TGTGCCAGCAGTGACCTCGGGGAGACCCAGTACTTC. Residues: CASSDLGETQYF. V usage is TRBV2 and J usage is TRBJ2-5; D not certain. The V gene lost 3 bases and the J gene lost 5 bases, with 7 bases spanning the gap. The CDR3 contains 12 residues. The germline V gene has CDR1 SNHLY and CDR2 FYNNEI.

This clone was counted many times. CDR3 coding DNA: TGTGCCAGCAGCCAACACGGCCGGCTAGCGGGTCAGGGCAATGAGCAGTTCTTC. Encoded protein: CASSQHGRLAGQGNEQFF. The V and J genes are TRBV7-2 and TRBJ2-1; 8 nucleotides align to TRBD2. CDR3 length: 18 residues. Germline V gives CDR1 SGHTA, CDR2 FQGNSA. Losses at the gene ends were 5 bases for V and 6 bases for J; bases not matched to a gene: 18. Full variable domain (missing parts from reference TRBV7-2 and TRBJ2-1): GAGVSQSPSNKVTEKGKDVELRCDPISGHTALYWYRQSLGQGLEFLIYFQGNSAPDKSGLPSDRFSAERTGGSVSTLTIQRTQQEDSAVYLCASSQHGRLAGQGNEQFFGPGTRLTVL.

This clone occurred many times. The rearrangement uses TRBV20-1 and TRBJ1-6, with D possibly matching TRBD1 (5 bases). Germline V gene data show CDR1 as DFQATT and CDR2 as SNEGSKA (reference sequence). The CDR3 totals 17 residues. Deletions cut 4 bases from V and 5 bases from J, with 21 bases between. CDR3: CSATAGLQAADNSPLHF. Here the CDR3 DNA reads TGCAGTGCTACCGCGGGTTTACAGGCGGCGGATAATTCACCCCTCCACTTT.

This clone has a handful of counts. The J gene is TRBJ2-7, the V gene TRBV12-5; D call uncertain. CDR1 and CDR2 (germline): LGHNT, FRNRAP. The V end lost 0 bases, the J end lost 5 bases, and 14 bases lay between the germline ends. This CDR3 has 15 amino acids. The CDR3, as DNA: TGTGCTAGTGGTTTGGTAAGGGCCGGGCTGAACGAGCAGTACTTC. It specifies CASGLVRAGLNEQYF.

At least ten counts were recorded for this clone. This chain joins TRBV5-1 and TRBJ1-1, with D possibly TRBD1 on 5 matching bases. Looked up from germline, CDR1 is SGHRS and CDR2 is YFSETQ. The CDR3 is made up of 13 amino acids. The V end lost 4 bases, the J end lost 7 bases, and 14 bases lay between the germline ends. CDR3 DNA sequence: TGCGCCAGCAGCCCCTTGGGGGTGGGTGAAGCTTTCTTT. Amino acids: CASSPLGVGEAFF. Full variable domain (remainder filled in from reference TRBV5-1 and TRBJ1-1): KAGVTQTPRYLIKTRGQQVTLSCSPISGHRSVSWYQQTPGQGLQFLFEYFSETQRNKGNFPGRFSGRQFSNSRSEMNVSTLELGDSALYLCASSPLGVGEAFFGQGTRLTVV.

This clone was picked up many times. The chain uses TRBV20-1 and TRBJ1-6, with D unresolved. Germline assignment: CDR1 DFQATT and CDR2 SNEGSKA (reference sequence). V lost 1 base to trimming and J lost 10 bases, with 17 bases between them. The CDR3 runs to 15 residues. The CDR3 DNA is TGCAGTGCTAGAGCCGGGAAGGCTGATATATCACCCCTCCACTTT. Its translation: CSARAGKADISPLHF.

In this sample, this clone is medium-sized. The gene calls are TRBV28 and TRBJ1-5; TRBD1 is a possible D gene (6 bases). CDR3 size: 13 residues. Trimming left V 5 bases short and J 5 bases short, with 10 bases between. Germline V gene lookup returns CDR1 MDHEN and CDR2 SYDVKM. The CDR3 region has the DNA TGTGCCAGCAGTATTGGACAGTATCAGCCCCAGCATTTT. Its protein product is CASSIGQYQPQHF.

This clone ranks as medium-sized. The chain recombines TRBV6-2 or TRBV6-3 with TRBJ2-2, with 8 bases matching TRBD2. The CDR3 runs to 16 residues. The J segment lost 7 bases and the V segment lost 5 bases, leaving 12 bases of the junction unmatched. Germline lookup yields CDR1 MNHEY and CDR2 SVGEGT. This CDR3 is CASSQLAALQSGELFF. The CDR3 DNA sequence: TGTGCCAGCAGTCAACTAGCGGCATTGCAGAGCGGGGAGCTGTTTTTT.

The chain recombines TRBV3-1 with TRBJ1-2; tentatively, D is TRBD1 (5 bases). From germline, CDR1 is LGHDT and CDR2 YNNKEL (reference sequence). The ends were cut back, 4 bases at V and 3 bases at J, with 12 bases in the middle. The CDR3 is 14 residues long. The CDR3 here is CASSPGGKYYGYTF. The DNA of the CDR3 is TGTGCCAGCAGCCCCGGGGGAAAATACTATGGCTACACCTTC.

Worth noting for this clone: This may be a read error: a much more frequent sequence differs by one nucleotide. The V gene is TRBV30, the J gene TRBJ1-2; D possibly corresponds to TRBD1 (6 bases). Looked up from germline, CDR1 is GTSNPN and CDR2 is SVGIG (reference sequence). This CDR3 contains 15 residues. V was clipped by 1 base and J by 2 bases, with 14 bases between them. CDR3: CAWSDPQGWNYGYTF. The CDR3 DNA sequence: TGTGCCTGGAGTGACCCACAGGGTTGGAACTATGGCTACACCTTC.

The sample holds many counts of this clone. The V and J genes are TRBV28 and TRBJ2-6; tentative D call: TRBD1 (6 bases). Trimming cost V 5 bases and J 0 bases, with 17 bases left between them. The CDR3 has 18 amino acids. Germline CDR1 MDHEN, CDR2 SYDVKM. The CDR3 DNA is TGTGCCAGCAGTCTGATTTGGGACACCAACTCTGGGGCCAACGTCCTGACTTTC. Amino acid sequence: CASSLIWDTNSGANVLTF.

This clone was picked up many times. The rearrangement uses TRBV20-1 and TRBJ2-1, with no clear D. Germline CDR1 and CDR2: DFQATT and SNEGSKA (reference sequence). The CDR3 extends over 14 amino acids. As DNA, the CDR3 is TGCAGCGGTCTCTCCATCGGTATTGACAATGAGCAGTTCTTC. It yields the protein CSGLSIGIDNEQFF.

This clone has a count of ten or more. The V call is TRBV7-6, the J call TRBJ2-2, with D unresolved. The CDR3 loop spans 15 amino acids. Per the germline V gene, CDR1 is SGHVS and CDR2 is FNYEAQ. Trimming removed 4 bases from V and 1 base from J, with 10 bases in between. CDR3 loop: CASSSQTGNTGELFF. Here the CDR3 DNA reads TGTGCCAGCAGCTCCCAGACCGGGAACACCGGGGAGCTGTTTTTT. The variable domain in full, completed from reference TRBV7-6 and TRBJ2-2, reads GAGVSQSPRYKVTKRGQDVALRCDPISGHVSLYWYRQALGQGPEFLTYFNYEAQQDKSGLPNDRFSAERPEGSISTLTIQRTEQRDSAMYRCASSSQTGNTGELFFGEGSRLTVL.

The chain links TRBV27 to TRBJ2-3, with 9 positions matching TRBD1. Trimming removed 8 bases from V and 1 base from J; junction bases left unmatched: 7. The germline CDR1 and CDR2 sequences are MNHEY and SMNVEV (reference sequence). The CDR3 is 15 residues long. CDR3 DNA sequence: TGTGCCAGCTCCGTGGACAGGGGCCGCACAGATACGCAGTATTTT. This gives the protein CASSVDRGRTDTQYF.

This chain uses TRBV7-2 with TRBJ2-7; D might be TRBD2 (6 bases). The CDR3 consists of 15 residues. V was shortened by 2 bases and J by 3 bases, with 14 bases between the two germline ends. Germline CDR1 SGHTA, CDR2 FQGNSA. This chain's CDR3 is CASSLSGPDFYEQYF. DNA of the CDR3: TGTGCCAGCAGCTTAAGCGGGCCAGACTTCTACGAGCAGTACTTC.

The genes are TRBV5-1 and TRBJ1-2; no clear D gene. Germline lookup yields CDR1 SGHRS and CDR2 YFSETQ. Trimming pared 0 bases from V and 4 bases from J, leaving 7 bases between. This CDR3 region has 13 residues. CDR3 region: CASSLVPGYGYTF. CDR3 DNA sequence: TGCGCCAGCAGCTTGGTACCCGGCTATGGCTACACCTTC. The full variable domain, in which reference TRBV5-1 and TRBJ1-2 provide the parts outside the CDR3, is KAGVTQTPRYLIKTRGQQVTLSCSPISGHRSVSWYQQTPGQGLQFLFEYFSETQRNKGNFPGRFSGRQFSNSRSEMNVSTLELGDSALYLCASSLVPGYGYTFGSGTRLTVV.

In its sample, this clone was seen a few times. It may be a read error: a sequence one base away is much more abundant. The chain employs TRBV5-4 and TRBJ2-5; 9 bases are shared with TRBD2. There are 15 residues in the CDR3. In germline, CDR1 is SGHNT, CDR2 YYREEE (reference sequence). V dropped 2 bases and J dropped 4; count of bases not matched to a gene: 6. CDR3 amino acids: CASSFIAGGPETQYF. The CDR3 DNA reads as TGTGCCAGCAGCTTTATCGCGGGGGGGCCAGAGACCCAGTACTTC.

This clone was detected many times. The chain employs TRBV20-1 and TRBJ1-4; 10 bases are a match to TRBD1. The trim removed 6 bases at V and 4 bases at J, leaving 8 bases unmatched. This CDR3 has 15 amino acids. Germline loops: CDR1 DFQATT, CDR2 SNEGSKA (reference sequence). The DNA for the CDR3 is TGCAGTGCAACAGGGACAGGGGCGGTTAATGAAAAACTGTTTTTT. This encodes CSATGTGAVNEKLFF.